The rows below give T cell receptor beta chains drawn from one sample of a study of breast tumors, draining lymph nodes, adjacent tissues. Via MiXCR, TCRdb re-called the multiplex PCR reads, giving one row per CDR3 protein. The data hold 13,000 or so distinct CDR3 sequences, with 62% observed a single time. The specimen was tumor-adjacent breast tissue. The receptors here all came from a female donor with breast cancer. Some clones in this sample may be carry-over from other donors' samples. Both conserved end residues are part of each CDR3. Fields, in order: V gene, D gene, J gene, clone size, CDR3 protein, CDR3 DNA. D genes are given only for firm matches. Size tells how often a clone was seen (once, few, many) or the class of an expanded clone, and some rows leave it out.

v_call: TRBV20-1
d_call: TRBD2
j_call: TRBJ2-1
clone_size: -
cdr3_aa: CSARAGGPFNEQFF
cdr3_nt: TGCAGTGCACGAGCGGGAGGGCCTTTCAATGAGCAGTTCTTC

v_call: TRBV2
d_call: -
j_call: TRBJ1-4
clone_size: -
cdr3_aa: CATKRQEGGPNEKLFF
cdr3_nt: TGTGCCACCAAGAGGCAAGAGGGGGGCCCTAATGAAAAACTGTTTTTT

v_call: TRBV20-1
d_call: -
j_call: TRBJ1-2
clone_size: few
cdr3_aa: CSARDRAERYTF
cdr3_nt: TGCAGTGCTAGAGATCGGGCGGAACGCTACACCTTC

v_call: TRBV13
d_call: -
j_call: TRBJ2-2
clone_size: -
cdr3_aa: CASSLMQLAGSGELFF
cdr3_nt: TGTGCCAGCAGCTTAATGCAGCTAGCAGGCTCCGGGGAGCTGTTTTTT

v_call: TRBV18
d_call: TRBD1
j_call: TRBJ1-5
clone_size: -
cdr3_aa: CASSTGGNQPQHF
cdr3_nt: TGTGCCAGCTCGACAGGGGGAAATCAGCCCCAGCATTTT

v_call: TRBV9
d_call: -
j_call: TRBJ2-5
clone_size: -
cdr3_aa: CASSVGNFDAQYF
cdr3_nt: TGTGCCAGCAGCGTCGGAAATTTTGACGCCCAGTACTTC

v_call: TRBV28
d_call: -
j_call: TRBJ2-5
clone_size: few
cdr3_aa: CASSLWEPGDNRETQYF
cdr3_nt: TGTGCCAGCAGTTTATGGGAACCGGGGGATAATCGGGAGACCCAGTACTTC

v_call: TRBV11-2
d_call: -
j_call: TRBJ2-7
clone_size: -
cdr3_aa: CASSLELTSEQYF
cdr3_nt: TGTGCCAGCAGCTTAGAGTTGACTTCCGAGCAGTACTTC

v_call: TRBV20-1
d_call: -
j_call: TRBJ2-1
clone_size: many
cdr3_aa: CSAADLAVEVHEQFF
cdr3_nt: TGCAGTGCCGCGGACTTAGCGGTGGAGGTACATGAGCAGTTCTTC

v_call: TRBV24-1
d_call: -
j_call: TRBJ1-2
clone_size: -
cdr3_aa: CATSESIQGSDGYTF
cdr3_nt: TGTGCCACCAGTGAATCTATCCAGGGATCCGATGGCTACACCTTC

v_call: TRBV6-1
d_call: -
j_call: TRBJ1-6
clone_size: few
cdr3_aa: CASSIYRGSYNSPLHF
cdr3_nt: TGTGCCAGCAGTATCTACCGGGGCTCCTATAATTCGCCCCTCCACTTT

v_call: TRBV24-1
d_call: TRBD2
j_call: TRBJ2-3
clone_size: many
cdr3_aa: CATSDPGGGLAGEPADTQYF
cdr3_nt: TGTGCCACCAGTGACCCCGGGGGAGGACTAGCGGGAGAGCCCGCAGATACGCAGTATTTT

v_call: TRBV4-2
d_call: TRBD2
j_call: TRBJ2-7
clone_size: -
cdr3_aa: CASSLSGIGEQYF
cdr3_nt: TGTGCCAGCAGCCTAAGCGGGATCGGGGAGCAGTACTTC

v_call: TRBV12-3/TRBV12-4
d_call: -
j_call: TRBJ1-6
clone_size: -
cdr3_aa: CASRAGTYSPLHF
cdr3_nt: TGTGCCAGCAGAGCCGGGACCTATTCACCCCTCCACTTT

v_call: TRBV27
d_call: TRBD2
j_call: TRBJ2-1
clone_size: many
cdr3_aa: CASSLRLAGGKDEQFF
cdr3_nt: TGTGCCAGCAGTTTAAGACTAGCGGGAGGCAAGGATGAGCAGTTCTTC

v_call: TRBV7-9
d_call: TRBD1
j_call: TRBJ1-1
clone_size: many
cdr3_aa: CASSLDRGYTEAFF
cdr3_nt: TGTGCCAGCAGCCTCGACAGGGGGTACACTGAAGCTTTCTTT

v_call: TRBV5-1
d_call: -
j_call: TRBJ2-7
clone_size: -
cdr3_aa: CASSLDGNLAHEQYF
cdr3_nt: TGCGCCAGCAGCTTGGATGGGAACTTGGCCCACGAGCAGTACTTC

v_call: TRBV15
d_call: -
j_call: TRBJ2-5
clone_size: few
cdr3_aa: CATSRVRASQETQYF
cdr3_nt: TGTGCCACCAGCAGAGTTAGGGCCAGCCAAGAGACCCAGTACTTC

v_call: TRBV5-1
d_call: TRBD1
j_call: TRBJ2-6
clone_size: -
cdr3_aa: CASSIGTGGPYRAGANALTF
cdr3_nt: TGCGCCAGCAGCATCGGGACAGGGGGGCCCTATAGGGCCGGGGCCAACGCCCTGACTTTC

v_call: TRBV20-1
d_call: -
j_call: TRBJ2-1
clone_size: -
cdr3_aa: CSANDPPVPGYNEQFF
cdr3_nt: TGCAGTGCTAATGACCCTCCCGTCCCGGGTTACAATGAGCAGTTCTTC

v_call: TRBV19
d_call: -
j_call: TRBJ2-7
clone_size: -
cdr3_aa: CASSPGNSYEQYF
cdr3_nt: TGTGCCAGTAGTCCTGGGAACTCCTACGAGCAGTACTTC

v_call: TRBV2
d_call: -
j_call: TRBJ2-7
clone_size: -
cdr3_aa: CASSEGSGFGEQYF
cdr3_nt: TGTGCCAGCAGTGAAGGGAGTGGCTTTGGGGAGCAGTACTTC

v_call: TRBV7-2
d_call: -
j_call: TRBJ1-6
clone_size: -
cdr3_aa: CASTPGWSYNSPLHF
cdr3_nt: TGTGCCAGCACCCCCGGATGGTCCTATAATTCACCCCTCCACTTT

v_call: TRBV2
d_call: -
j_call: TRBJ2-7
clone_size: -
cdr3_aa: CASRMDGPYEQYF
cdr3_nt: TGTGCCAGCAGAATGGACGGTCCCTACGAGCAGTACTTC

v_call: TRBV7-9
d_call: -
j_call: TRBJ2-2
clone_size: many
cdr3_aa: CASSLETGELFF
cdr3_nt: TGTGCCAGCAGCTTGGAGACCGGGGAGCTGTTTTTT

v_call: TRBV20-1
d_call: TRBD2
j_call: TRBJ2-1
clone_size: -
cdr3_aa: CSASGLAGNEQFF
cdr3_nt: TGCAGTGCTAGTGGACTAGCAGGCAATGAGCAGTTCTTC

v_call: TRBV7-8
d_call: TRBD1
j_call: TRBJ2-7
clone_size: -
cdr3_aa: CASSSRRYQGVEQYF
cdr3_nt: TGTGCCAGCAGCTCAAGGCGTTACCAGGGGGTCGAGCAGTACTTC

v_call: TRBV2
d_call: TRBD1
j_call: TRBJ2-6
clone_size: -
cdr3_aa: CASRTGVNSGANVLTF
cdr3_nt: TGTGCCAGCAGGACAGGGGTCAACTCTGGGGCCAACGTCCTGACTTTC

v_call: TRBV19
d_call: TRBD2
j_call: TRBJ2-7
clone_size: many
cdr3_aa: CASNLAGDYEQYF
cdr3_nt: TGTGCCAGTAACCTAGCGGGCGACTACGAGCAGTACTTC

v_call: TRBV20-1
d_call: -
j_call: TRBJ1-5
clone_size: -
cdr3_aa: CSARDRWADQPQHF
cdr3_nt: TGCAGTGCTAGAGATCGGTGGGCAGATCAGCCCCAGCATTTT

v_call: TRBV6-5
d_call: -
j_call: TRBJ2-1
clone_size: many
cdr3_aa: CASRVRDRGRNEQFF
cdr3_nt: TGTGCCAGCAGGGTAAGAGACCGGGGAAGGAATGAGCAGTTCTTC

v_call: TRBV2
d_call: TRBD1
j_call: TRBJ1-6
clone_size: -
cdr3_aa: CASTLDRGTYNSPLHF
cdr3_nt: TGTGCCAGCACCTTGGACAGGGGAACCTATAATTCACCCCTCCACTTT

v_call: TRBV2
d_call: -
j_call: TRBJ1-3
clone_size: once
cdr3_aa: CASRQSVLSGNTIYF
cdr3_nt: TGTGCCAGCAGACAATCAGTTCTCTCTGGAAACACCATATATTTT

v_call: TRBV10-3
d_call: -
j_call: TRBJ2-1
clone_size: once
cdr3_aa: CAIREGFGEYNEQFF
cdr3_nt: TGTGCCATCAGGGAGGGTTTCGGGGAGTACAATGAGCAGTTCTTC

v_call: TRBV11-2
d_call: -
j_call: TRBJ2-5
clone_size: -
cdr3_aa: CASSFSAVPTETQYF
cdr3_nt: TGTGCCAGCAGCTTCTCTGCAGTGCCGACGGAGACCCAGTACTTC

v_call: TRBV7-9
d_call: -
j_call: TRBJ2-1
clone_size: medium-sized
cdr3_aa: CASSLSGHPGNEQFF
cdr3_nt: TGTGCCAGCAGCTTATCGGGACACCCTGGGAATGAGCAGTTCTTC

v_call: TRBV3-2
d_call: -
j_call: TRBJ1-6
clone_size: -
cdr3_aa: CASSHPDSSYNSPLHF
cdr3_nt: TGTGCCAGCAGCCATCCCGACAGCTCCTATAATTCACCCCTCCACTTT

v_call: TRBV29-1
d_call: -
j_call: TRBJ2-1
clone_size: -
cdr3_aa: CSVRDSYNEQFF
cdr3_nt: TGCAGCGTGCGGGACAGCTACAATGAGCAGTTCTTC

v_call: TRBV20-1
d_call: -
j_call: TRBJ1-2
clone_size: -
cdr3_aa: CSAKVRRGNYGYTF
cdr3_nt: TGCAGTGCGAAGGTTCGTCGGGGCAACTATGGCTACACCTTC

v_call: TRBV7-2
d_call: -
j_call: TRBJ1-1
clone_size: many
cdr3_aa: CASSLQANTEAFF
cdr3_nt: TGTGCCAGCAGTTTACAGGCGAACACTGAAGCTTTCTTT

v_call: TRBV4-3
d_call: -
j_call: TRBJ2-7
clone_size: -
cdr3_aa: CASSQDLLPYNEQYF
cdr3_nt: TGCGCCAGCAGTCAAGACCTGCTCCCCTACAATGAGCAGTACTTC